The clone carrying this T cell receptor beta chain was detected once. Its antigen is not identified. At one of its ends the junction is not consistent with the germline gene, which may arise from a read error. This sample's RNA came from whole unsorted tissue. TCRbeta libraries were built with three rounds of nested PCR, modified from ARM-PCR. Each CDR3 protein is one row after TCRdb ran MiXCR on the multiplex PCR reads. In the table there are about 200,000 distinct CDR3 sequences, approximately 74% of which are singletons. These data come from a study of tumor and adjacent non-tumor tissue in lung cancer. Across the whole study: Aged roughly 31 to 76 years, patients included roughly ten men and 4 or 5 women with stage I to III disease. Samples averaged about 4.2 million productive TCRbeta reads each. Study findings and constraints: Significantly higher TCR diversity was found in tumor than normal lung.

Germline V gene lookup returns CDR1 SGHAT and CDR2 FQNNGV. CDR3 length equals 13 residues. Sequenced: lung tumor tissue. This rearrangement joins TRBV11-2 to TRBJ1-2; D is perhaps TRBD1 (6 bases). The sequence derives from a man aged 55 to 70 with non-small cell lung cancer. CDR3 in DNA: TGTGCCAGCAGCGTCCGACAGGAGTATGGCTACATCTTC. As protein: CASSVRQEYGYIF. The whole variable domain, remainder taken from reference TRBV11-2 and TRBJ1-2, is EAGVAQSPRYKIIEKRQSVAFWCNPISGHATLYWYQQILGQGPKLLIQFQNNGVVDDSQLPKDRFSAERLKGVDSTLKIQPAKLEDSAVYLCASSVRQEYGYIFGSGTRLTVV.